The text below deals with one T cell receptor (beta chain). This CDR3 has 15 amino acids. Unmatched junction bases numbered 10, after V lost 6 bases and J lost 4 bases. CDR1 is SEHNR and CDR2 is FQNEAQ in the germline V gene (reference sequence). The data belong to a study of T cell changes during pregnancy in multiple sclerosis. The method was immunoSEQ multiplex PCR; TCRdb's version includes in-frame clones alone and lacks a portion of them. The table records tens of thousands of clones, just over 90% of them present only once. This chain joins TRBV7-9 and TRBJ2-3; the match to TRBD2 covers 7 bases. The TCR sequence derives from a female donor with multiple sclerosis, enrolled in a pregnancy study. The material was peripheral blood, obtained in the second trimester of pregnancy. The CDR3 here is CASSDLQRGSDTQYF. The CDR3 nucleotides are TGTGCCAGCAGTGACCTCCAGCGGGGATCAGATACGCAGTATTTT.